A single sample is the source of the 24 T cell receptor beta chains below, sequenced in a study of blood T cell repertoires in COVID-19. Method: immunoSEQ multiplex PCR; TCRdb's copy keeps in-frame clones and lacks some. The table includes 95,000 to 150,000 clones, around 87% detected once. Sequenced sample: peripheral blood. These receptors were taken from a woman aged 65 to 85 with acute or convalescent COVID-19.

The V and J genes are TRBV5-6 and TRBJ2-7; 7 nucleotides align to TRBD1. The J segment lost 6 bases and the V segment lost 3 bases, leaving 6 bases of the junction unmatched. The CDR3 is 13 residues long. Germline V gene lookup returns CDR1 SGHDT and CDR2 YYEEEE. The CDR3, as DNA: TGTGCCAGCAGCTCTACAGACAGGGTCGAGCAGTACTTC. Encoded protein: CASSSTDRVEQYF.

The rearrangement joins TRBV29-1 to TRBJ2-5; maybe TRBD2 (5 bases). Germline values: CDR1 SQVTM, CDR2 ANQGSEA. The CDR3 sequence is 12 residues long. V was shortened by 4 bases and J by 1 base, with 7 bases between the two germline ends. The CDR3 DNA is TGCAGCGTTGCGAGCGGCCAAGAGACCCAGTACTTC. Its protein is CSVASGQETQYF.

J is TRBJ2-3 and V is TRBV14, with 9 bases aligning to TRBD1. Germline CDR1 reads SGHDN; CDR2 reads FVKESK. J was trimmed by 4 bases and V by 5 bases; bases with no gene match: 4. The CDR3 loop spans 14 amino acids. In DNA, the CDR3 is TGTGCCAGCAGCAACCGGGACAGGGCAGATACGCAGTATTTT. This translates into CASSNRDRADTQYF.

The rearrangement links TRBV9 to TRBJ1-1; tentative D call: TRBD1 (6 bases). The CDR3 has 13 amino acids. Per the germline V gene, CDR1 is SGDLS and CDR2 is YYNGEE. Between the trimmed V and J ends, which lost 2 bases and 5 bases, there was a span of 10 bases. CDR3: CASSVQGHTEAFF. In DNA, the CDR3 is TGTGCCAGCAGCGTCCAGGGGCATACTGAAGCTTTCTTT. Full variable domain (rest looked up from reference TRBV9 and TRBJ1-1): DSGVTQTPKHLITATGQRVTLRCSPRSGDLSVYWYQQSLDQGLQFLIQYYNGEERAKGNILERFSAQQFPDLHSELNLSSLELGDSALYFCASSVQGHTEAFFGQGTRLTVV.

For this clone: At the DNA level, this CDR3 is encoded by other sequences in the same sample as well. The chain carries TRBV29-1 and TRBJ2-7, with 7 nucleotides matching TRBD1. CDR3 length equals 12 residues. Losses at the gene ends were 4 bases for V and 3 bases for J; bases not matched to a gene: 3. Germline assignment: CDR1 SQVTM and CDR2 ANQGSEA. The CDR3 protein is CSVVTGVYEQYF. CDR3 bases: TGCAGCGTTGTTACAGGGGTCTACGAGCAGTACTTC.

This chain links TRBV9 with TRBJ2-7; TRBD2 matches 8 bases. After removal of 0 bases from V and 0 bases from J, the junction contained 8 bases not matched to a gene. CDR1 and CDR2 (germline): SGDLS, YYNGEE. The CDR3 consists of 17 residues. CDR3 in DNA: TGTGCCAGCAGCGTAGGAGTGTCGGGAGGGGTCTCCTACGAGCAGTACTTC. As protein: CASSVGVSGGVSYEQYF.

The CDR3 loop is CASRRERFSYNSPLHF. The DNA for the CDR3 is TGTGCCAGCAGGAGAGAGAGATTCTCCTATAATTCACCCCTCCACTTT. The rearrangement uses TRBV7-8 and TRBJ1-6; no reliable D call. V was clipped by 6 bases and J by 0 bases, with 12 bases between them. This CDR3 contains 16 residues. The germline V gene has CDR1 SGHVS and CDR2 FQNEAQ.

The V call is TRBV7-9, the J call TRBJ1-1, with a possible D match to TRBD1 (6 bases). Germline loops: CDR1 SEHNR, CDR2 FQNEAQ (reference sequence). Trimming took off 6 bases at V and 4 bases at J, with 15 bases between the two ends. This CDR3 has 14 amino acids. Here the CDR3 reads CASSPQGHGTEAFF. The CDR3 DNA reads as TGTGCCAGCAGTCCCCAGGGGCACGGCACTGAAGCTTTCTTT.

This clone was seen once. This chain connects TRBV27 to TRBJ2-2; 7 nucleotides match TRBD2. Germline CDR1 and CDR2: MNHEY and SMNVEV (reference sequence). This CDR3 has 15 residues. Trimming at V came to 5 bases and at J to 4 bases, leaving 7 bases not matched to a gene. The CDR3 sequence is CASSTAGLATGELFF. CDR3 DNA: TGTGCCAGCAGTACAGCGGGGTTGGCCACCGGGGAGCTGTTTTTT.

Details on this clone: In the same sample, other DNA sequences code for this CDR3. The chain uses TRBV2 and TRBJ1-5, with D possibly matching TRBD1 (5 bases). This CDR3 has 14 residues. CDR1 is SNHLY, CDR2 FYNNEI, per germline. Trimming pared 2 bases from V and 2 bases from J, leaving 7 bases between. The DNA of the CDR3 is TGTGCCAGCAGTGAAACAGGTGGCAATCAGCCCCAGCATTTT. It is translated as CASSETGGNQPQHF.

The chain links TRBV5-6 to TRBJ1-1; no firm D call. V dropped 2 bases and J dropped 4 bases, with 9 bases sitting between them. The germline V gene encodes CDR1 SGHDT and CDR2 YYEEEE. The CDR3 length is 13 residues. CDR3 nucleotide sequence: TGTGCCAGCAGCTTCTCAGAGGGCACTGAAGCTTTCTTT. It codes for CASSFSEGTEAFF.

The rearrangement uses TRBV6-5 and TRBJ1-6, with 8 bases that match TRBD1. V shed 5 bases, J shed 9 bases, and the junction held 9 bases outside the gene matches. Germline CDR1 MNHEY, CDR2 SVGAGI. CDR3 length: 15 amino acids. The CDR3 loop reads CASSKTDRGPSPLHF. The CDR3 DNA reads TGTGCCAGCAGTAAAACCGACAGGGGTCCTTCACCCCTCCACTTT.

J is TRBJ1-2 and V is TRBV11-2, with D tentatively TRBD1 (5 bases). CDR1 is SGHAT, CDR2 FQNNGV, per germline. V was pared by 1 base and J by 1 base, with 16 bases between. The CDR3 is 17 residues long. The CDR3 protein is CASSLVPGGEVNYGYTF. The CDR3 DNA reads TGTGCCAGCAGCTTAGTCCCCGGGGGTGAGGTTAACTATGGCTACACCTTC.

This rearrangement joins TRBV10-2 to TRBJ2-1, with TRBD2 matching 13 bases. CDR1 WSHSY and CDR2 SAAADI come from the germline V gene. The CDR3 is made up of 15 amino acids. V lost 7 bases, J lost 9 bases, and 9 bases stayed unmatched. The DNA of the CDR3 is TGCGCCAGCATTTCGGGACTAGCGGGGAGTATTGAGCAGTTCTTC. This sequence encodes CASISGLAGSIEQFF.

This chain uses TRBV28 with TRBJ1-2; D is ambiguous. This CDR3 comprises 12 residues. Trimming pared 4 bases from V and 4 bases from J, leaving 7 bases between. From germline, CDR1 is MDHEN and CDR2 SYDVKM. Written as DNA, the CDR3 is TGTGCCAGCAGTTCAGCAGGCTATGGCTACACCTTC. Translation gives CASSSAGYGYTF.

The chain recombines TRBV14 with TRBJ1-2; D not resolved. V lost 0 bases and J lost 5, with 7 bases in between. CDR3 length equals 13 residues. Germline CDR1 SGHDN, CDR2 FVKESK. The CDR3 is CASSQEEKYGYTF. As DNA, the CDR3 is TGTGCCAGCAGCCAAGAAGAGAAATATGGCTACACCTTC.

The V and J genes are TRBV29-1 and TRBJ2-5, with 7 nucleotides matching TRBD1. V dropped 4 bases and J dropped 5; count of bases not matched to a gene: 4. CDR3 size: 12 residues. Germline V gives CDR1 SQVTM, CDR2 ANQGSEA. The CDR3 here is CSVGGGGETQYF. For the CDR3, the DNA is TGCAGCGTTGGAGGGGGCGGGGAGACCCAGTACTTC.

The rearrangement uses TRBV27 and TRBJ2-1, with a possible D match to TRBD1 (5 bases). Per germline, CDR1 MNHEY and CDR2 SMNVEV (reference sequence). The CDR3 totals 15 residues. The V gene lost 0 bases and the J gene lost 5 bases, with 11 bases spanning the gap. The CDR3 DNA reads TGTGCCAGCAGTTTATCGTGGAACAGGAACAATGAGCAGTTCTTC. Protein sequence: CASSLSWNRNNEQFF.

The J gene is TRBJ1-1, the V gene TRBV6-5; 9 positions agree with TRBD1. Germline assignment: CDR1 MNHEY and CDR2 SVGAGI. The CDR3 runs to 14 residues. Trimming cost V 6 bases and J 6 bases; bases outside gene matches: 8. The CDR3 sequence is CASRSGTGIPEAFF. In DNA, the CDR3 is TGTGCCAGCAGGTCCGGGACAGGGATCCCTGAAGCTTTCTTT.

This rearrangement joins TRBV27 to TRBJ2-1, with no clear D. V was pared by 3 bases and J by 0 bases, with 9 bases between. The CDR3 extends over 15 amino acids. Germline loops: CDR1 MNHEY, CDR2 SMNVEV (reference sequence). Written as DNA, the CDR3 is TGTGCCAGCAGTTTCACACCCATCTCCTACAATGAGCAGTTCTTC. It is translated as CASSFTPISYNEQFF.

CDR3 in amino acids: CASSLFGGNEQFF. The CDR3 DNA reads TGTGCCAGCAGCTTGTTCGGGGGGAATGAGCAGTTCTTC. This chain connects TRBV7-3 to TRBJ2-1; 7 bases agree with TRBD2. V lost 3 bases to trimming and J lost 7 bases; unmatched junction nucleotides: 3. Germline V gene data show CDR1 as SGHTA and CDR2 as FQGTGA. CDR3 size: 13 residues.

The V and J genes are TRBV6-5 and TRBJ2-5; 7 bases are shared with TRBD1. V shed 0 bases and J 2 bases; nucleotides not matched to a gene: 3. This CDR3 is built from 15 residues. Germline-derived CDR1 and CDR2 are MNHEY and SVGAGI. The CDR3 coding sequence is TGTGCCAGCAGTTACTCGGGCAGGGGGCAAGAGACCCAGTACTTC. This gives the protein CASSYSGRGQETQYF.

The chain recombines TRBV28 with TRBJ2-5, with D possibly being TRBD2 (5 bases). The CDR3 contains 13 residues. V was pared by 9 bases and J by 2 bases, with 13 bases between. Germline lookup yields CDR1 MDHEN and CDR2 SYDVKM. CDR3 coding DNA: TGTGCCAGTCCTAGCACCTTTCAAGAGACCCAGTACTTC. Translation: CASPSTFQETQYF.

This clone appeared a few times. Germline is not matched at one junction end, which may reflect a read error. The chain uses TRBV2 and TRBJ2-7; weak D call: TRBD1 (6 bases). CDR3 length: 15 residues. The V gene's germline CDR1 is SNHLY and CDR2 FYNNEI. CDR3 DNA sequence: TGTGCCAGCAGGGAAGACAGGAGCCTCTCCTACGAGCAGTACTTC. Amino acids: CASREDRSLSYEQYF.